Listed below are T cell receptor beta chains from one sample, sequenced in a study of chemoradiotherapy in HPV16-positive cancers. Assay used: immunoSEQ multiplex PCR; TCRdb lists only in-frame clones, some missing. This sample has thousands of clones, with 70% to 85% found just once. The source was blood, collected from a patient who underwent chemoradiotherapy. Every receptor here comes from a human donor with HPV-associated anogenital cancer. Both conserved end residues are trimmed from each CDR3.

J: TRBJ2-3; V: TRBV7-3; CDR3: ASSFGGAGTDTQY
J: TRBJ1-2; V: TRBV4-3; CDR3: ASSQGSHWTDGYT
J: TRBJ2-2; V: TRBV15; CDR3: ATSGPPGQGTTGELF
J: TRBJ2-1; V: TRBV6-1; CDR3: ASRISQGGEQF
J: TRBJ1-2; V: TRBV11-2; CDR3: ASSSNRGPIYGYT
J: TRBJ1-2; V: TRBV19; CDR3: ASSIARANYGYT
J: TRBJ2-3; V: TRBV5-1; CDR3: ASSLEGRPSTDTQY
J: TRBJ2-2; V: TRBV5-1; CDR3: ASSWQGGELF
J: TRBJ2-3; V: TRBV4-2; CDR3: ASSPRTSGGFTDTQY
J: TRBJ2-1; V: TRBV19; CDR3: ASSIYSLDEQF
J: TRBJ2-1; V: TRBV7-3; CDR3: ASSLSRTYNEQF
J: TRBJ2-3; V: TRBV4-2; CDR3: ASSQEGYRASTDTQY